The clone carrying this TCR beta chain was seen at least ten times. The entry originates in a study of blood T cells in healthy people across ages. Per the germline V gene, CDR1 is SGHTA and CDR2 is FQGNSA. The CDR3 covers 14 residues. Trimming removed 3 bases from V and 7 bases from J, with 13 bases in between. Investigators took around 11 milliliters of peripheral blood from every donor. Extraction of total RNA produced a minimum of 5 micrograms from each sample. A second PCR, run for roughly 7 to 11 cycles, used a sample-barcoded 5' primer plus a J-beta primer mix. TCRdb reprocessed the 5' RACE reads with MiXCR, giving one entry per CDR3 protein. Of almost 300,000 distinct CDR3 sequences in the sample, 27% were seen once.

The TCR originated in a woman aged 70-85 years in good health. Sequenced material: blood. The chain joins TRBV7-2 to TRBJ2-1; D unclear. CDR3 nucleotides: TGTGCCAGCAGCTTGGAACTGGGCCTGAATGAGCAGTTCTTC. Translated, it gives CASSLELGLNEQFF.